Here is one TCR beta chain with its context. The antigen this receptor binds is unknown. Base-call qualities are not available, and no considerably larger clone is one nucleotide away. This specimen belongs to a study of OX40 agonist ivuxolimab in advanced cancers. With respect to the entire study: Ivuxolimab was an agonistic, fully human IgG2 monoclonal antibody directed against OX40 (CD134), a costimulatory receptor. Intravenous ivuxolimab was administered to patients every 2 weeks at six dose levels: 0.01, 0.1, 0.3, 1.5, 3 and 10 mg/kg. Among the roughly 52 dose-escalation patients, around 19 had hepatocellular carcinoma, some 15 melanoma, 9 renal cell carcinoma and 9 head and neck cancer. A male proportion of roughly 80% and a mean age of about 60 years, ranging from about 20 to 79, were recorded for the dose-escalation cohort. Patients were allowed to have had prior anti-PD-1, anti-PD-L1 or anti-CTLA-4 therapy, and roughly 40% of the dose-escalation patients had previously received checkpoint inhibitors. Three dose-escalation patients achieved partial responses, one with hepatocellular carcinoma and two with cutaneous melanoma. The purpose of peripheral TCRbeta sequencing was to test whether ivuxolimab changed TCR sequence diversity and led to clonal T-cell expansion. The paper reports the monotherapy dose-escalation portion (N of about 50 patients) of the phase I ivuxolimab trial. Broader findings and caveats from the paper: Which antigens the clonally expanded peripheral T cells were specific for was not determined. Low levels of normalized T-cell clonal expansion were also shown by some nonresponding patients. After ivuxolimab, more expanded clones were found on average in CD8+ T cells than in CD4+ T cells. At doses of 0.1 to 3.0 mg/kg, clonal expansion of both CD4+ and CD8+ blood T cells was observed from baseline to week 6. Partial responders in the 0.1-3.0 mg/kg groups had among the lowest normalized peripheral clonal expansion, especially among CD8+ T cells.

The V end loses 7 bases and the J end loses 3 bases, and a stretch of 13 bases separates them. Sequences SEHNR (CDR1) and FQNEAQ (CDR2) are obtained from the germline V gene (reference sequence). Measured from the cysteine to the phenylalanine, the CDR3 is 13 residues long. The only DNA kept is the CDR3, 39 bases in frame from the first base. Genomic DNA was isolated from the sorted cells so that the TCRbeta CDR3 region could be sequenced. The immunoSEQ Assay was used to sequence the TCRbeta CDR3 regions. Imported from immuneACCESS, the table was reduced by TCRdb to in-frame sequences with V and J called. These copies leave out some clones; in studies compared against another copy, an unresolved V gene accounts for under half, and the cause of the remainder is not known. The sample data list some 35,000 clones, and about 80% of these were observed just once. Around an eighth of the sample lies in the top ten.

The trial excluded patients who had a history of autoimmune disease or were on systemic immunosuppression. Peripheral blood for TCR sequencing was collected from all dose cohorts at baseline, on cycle 4 day 1, and on cycle 7 day 1. The samples were drawn from a first-in-human, open-label, multicenter phase I dose-escalation trial of ivuxolimab. The trial enrolled adults with locally advanced or metastatic head and neck squamous cell, hepatocellular, melanoma or renal cell carcinoma. CD4+ and CD8+ T cells were sorted separately from peripheral blood before TCR sequencing. The chain is assembled from TRBV7-9 and TRBJ2-7; the D gene cannot be resolved beyond TRBD1 or TRBD2, each matching 6 bases. This material consisted of CD4+ or CD8+ T cells sorted from blood, taken in a trial of the OX40 agonist ivuxolimab. The receptor's source is an adult with an advanced solid tumor such as melanoma, head and neck, liver or kidney cancer. CDR3 loop: CASTGDIHYEQYF. The DNA sequence is TGTGCCAGCACGGGGGACATCCACTACGAGCAGTACTTC.